A selection of T cell receptor beta chains follows, all from one sample in a study of blood T cell repertoires in COVID-19. Assay used: immunoSEQ multiplex PCR; TCRdb lists only in-frame clones, some missing. The table includes roughly 140,000 clones, over 80% detected once. The sample was PBMCs or T cells enriched from blood (not recorded which). The receptors here all came from a man between 60 and 75 years old who had recovered from COVID-19. Each CDR3 is given with its conserved first and last residue. Fields, in order: clone size, J gene, D gene, V gene, CDR3 protein, CDR3 DNA. A D gene is named only where the DNA matches it firmly. Rows may omit the clone size; those that give it use once, few, many or a size class.

abundance: -
j_gene: TRBJ2-7
d_gene: TRBD2
v_gene: TRBV5-1
CDR3aa: CASSPVAGSYEQYF
CDR3nt: TGCGCCAGCAGCCCGGTAGCGGGGTCCTACGAGCAGTACTTC

abundance: -
j_gene: TRBJ2-7
d_gene: -
v_gene: TRBV6-6
CDR3aa: CASSYEAGATYEQYF
CDR3nt: TGTGCCAGCAGTTACGAGGCAGGGGCCACCTACGAGCAGTACTTC

abundance: -
j_gene: TRBJ2-7
d_gene: TRBD2
v_gene: TRBV6-1
CDR3aa: CASSEGGGWYEQYF
CDR3nt: TGTGCCAGCAGTGAAGGCGGGGGTTGGTACGAGCAGTACTTC

abundance: -
j_gene: TRBJ2-1
d_gene: TRBD2
v_gene: TRBV27
CDR3aa: CASSFASGAEQFF
CDR3nt: TGTGCCAGCAGTTTCGCTAGCGGGGCTGAGCAGTTCTTC

abundance: -
j_gene: TRBJ2-1
d_gene: -
v_gene: TRBV2
CDR3aa: CASTRGGAVSSYNEQFF
CDR3nt: TGTGCCAGCACCCGAGGGGGGGCGGTGAGCTCCTACAATGAGCAGTTCTTC

abundance: -
j_gene: TRBJ1-6
d_gene: TRBD1
v_gene: TRBV27
CDR3aa: CASSLRDSNSPLHF
CDR3nt: TGTGCCAGCAGTTTACGGGACAGTAATTCACCCCTCCACTTT

abundance: once
j_gene: TRBJ1-1
d_gene: TRBD1
v_gene: TRBV19
CDR3aa: CASSRDRVTEAFF
CDR3nt: TGTGCCAGTAGTAGGGACAGAGTTACTGAAGCTTTCTTT

abundance: -
j_gene: TRBJ1-2
d_gene: -
v_gene: TRBV12-3/TRBV12-4
CDR3aa: CASSFQGGYGYTF
CDR3nt: TGTGCCAGCAGTTTTCAGGGAGGCTATGGCTACACCTTC

abundance: -
j_gene: TRBJ2-5
d_gene: -
v_gene: TRBV28
CDR3aa: CASSPEKETQYF
CDR3nt: TGTGCCAGCAGTCCGGAGAAAGAGACCCAGTACTTC

abundance: -
j_gene: TRBJ1-2
d_gene: -
v_gene: TRBV29-1
CDR3aa: CSDQTGRDGYTF
CDR3nt: TGCAGCGACCAGACAGGCCGAGATGGCTACACCTTC

abundance: -
j_gene: TRBJ1-2
d_gene: TRBD1
v_gene: TRBV2
CDR3aa: CASRIQGTGIYGYTF
CDR3nt: TGTGCCAGCAGAATACAGGGGACAGGGATCTATGGCTACACCTTC

abundance: -
j_gene: TRBJ2-7
d_gene: -
v_gene: TRBV25-1
CDR3aa: CASSDQSYEQYF
CDR3nt: TGTGCCAGCAGTGACCAGTCCTACGAGCAGTACTTC

abundance: -
j_gene: TRBJ1-2
d_gene: -
v_gene: TRBV5-1
CDR3aa: CASSEDVGFGYTF
CDR3nt: TGCGCCAGCAGCGAGGATGTGGGTTTCGGCTACACCTTC

abundance: -
j_gene: TRBJ2-5
d_gene: TRBD2
v_gene: TRBV11-2
CDR3aa: CASSLDLWTRETQYF
CDR3nt: TGTGCCAGCAGCTTAGATCTCTGGACTAGAGAGACCCAGTACTTC

abundance: -
j_gene: TRBJ2-7
d_gene: -
v_gene: TRBV5-1
CDR3aa: CASSLAGGWNEQYF
CDR3nt: TGCGCCAGCAGCTTGGCGGGGGGCTGGAACGAGCAGTACTTC

abundance: -
j_gene: TRBJ1-1
d_gene: -
v_gene: TRBV10-2
CDR3aa: CASSEVPGTEAFF
CDR3nt: TGCGCCAGCAGTGAGGTACCCGGCACTGAAGCTTTCTTT

abundance: -
j_gene: TRBJ1-2
d_gene: -
v_gene: TRBV2
CDR3aa: CASRIRTESNTF
CDR3nt: TGTGCCAGCAGAATACGGACTGAGAGCAACACCTTC

abundance: few
j_gene: TRBJ2-7
d_gene: TRBD1
v_gene: TRBV2
CDR3aa: CASSTGTGPYEQYF
CDR3nt: TGTGCCAGCAGCACCGGGACAGGGCCCTACGAGCAGTACTTC

abundance: -
j_gene: TRBJ1-2
d_gene: -
v_gene: TRBV6-5
CDR3aa: CASRVSADLSFGYTF
CDR3nt: TGTGCCAGCAGAGTCTCGGCGGATTTGTCTTTTGGCTACACCTTC

abundance: once
j_gene: TRBJ1-2
d_gene: TRBD1
v_gene: TRBV3-1/TRBV3-2
CDR3aa: CASSPTGDYGYTF
CDR3nt: TGTGCCAGCAGCCCGACAGGGGACTATGGCTACACCTTC

abundance: -
j_gene: TRBJ1-4
d_gene: -
v_gene: TRBV5-1
CDR3aa: CASSLEPTTNEKLFF
CDR3nt: TGCGCCAGCAGCTTAGAGCCAACAACTAATGAAAAACTGTTTTTT

abundance: -
j_gene: TRBJ1-6
d_gene: TRBD1
v_gene: TRBV6-5
CDR3aa: CASSYGAGTGSSPLHF
CDR3nt: TGTGCCAGCAGTTACGGAGCCGGGACAGGGAGTTCACCCCTCCACTTT

abundance: -
j_gene: TRBJ2-1
d_gene: -
v_gene: TRBV11-2
CDR3aa: CASSFGQYNEQFF
CDR3nt: TGTGCCAGCAGCTTTGGGCAGTACAATGAGCAGTTCTTC

abundance: once
j_gene: TRBJ2-3
d_gene: TRBD2
v_gene: TRBV19
CDR3aa: CASRTGTSGVGSGGTQYF
CDR3nt: TGTGCCAGTAGGACCGGGACTAGCGGGGTGGGTTCCGGAGGAACGCAGTATTTT

abundance: -
j_gene: TRBJ1-4
d_gene: TRBD1
v_gene: TRBV7-6
CDR3aa: CASSLAVTGAYEKLFF
CDR3nt: TGTGCCAGCAGCTTAGCGGTGACAGGGGCTTACGAAAAACTGTTTTTT

abundance: once
j_gene: TRBJ1-5
d_gene: TRBD1
v_gene: TRBV9
CDR3aa: CASSAGQTHQPQHF
CDR3nt: TGTGCCAGCAGCGCGGGACAGACCCATCAGCCCCAGCATTTT

abundance: -
j_gene: TRBJ1-2
d_gene: TRBD1
v_gene: TRBV5-4
CDR3aa: CASSQDRATYRYTF
CDR3nt: TGTGCCAGCAGCCAGGACAGGGCGACTTACCGCTACACCTTC

abundance: -
j_gene: TRBJ1-1
d_gene: -
v_gene: TRBV5-1
CDR3aa: CASSLAVGRNTEAFF
CDR3nt: TGCGCCAGCAGCTTGGCTGTGGGGAGGAACACTGAAGCTTTCTTT

abundance: once
j_gene: TRBJ2-2
d_gene: TRBD2
v_gene: TRBV5-4
CDR3aa: CASRSGLAENTGELFF
CDR3nt: TGTGCCAGCAGGTCGGGACTAGCGGAGAACACCGGGGAGCTGTTTTTT